This TCR beta chain was documented in a study of shared clonotypes between healthy human individuals. Overall study: Those who served as donors were two women and a few men between the ages of 18 and 49. Three plates were used per donor for CD4 naive, three for CD4 memory, two for CD8 naive and one for CD8 memory.

Regarding this clone: Its matching antigen is unknown.

Study results and caveats: Tissue TCR repertoires likely differ from these blood-only repertoires.

Donors, healthy HIV-negative adults, lacked recent acute infections or vaccinations. V lost 6 bases and J lost 3; bases outside the gene matches: 7. The germline V gene has CDR1 LNHDA and CDR2 SQIVND (reference sequence). This CDR3 is 14 amino acids long. Only in-frame clones appear in the TCRdb table, and some are missing; sequencing was by immunoSEQ multiplex PCR. This sample carries over a million clones, 95% to 99% of them seen once, and the ten largest clones take approximately 0.45%. The V gene is TRBV19, the J gene TRBJ2-7, with 8 bases fitting TRBD2. The clonotype was recovered from a man aged 25 to 40 in good health. The sequenced sample consisted of naive CD4+ T cells sorted from blood. This sample's subset: CD45RA+ positively selected. The CDR3, as DNA: TGTGCCAGTAGCATCGGGACTAGTCTCTACGAGCAGTACTTC. This sequence encodes CASSIGTSLYEQYF.